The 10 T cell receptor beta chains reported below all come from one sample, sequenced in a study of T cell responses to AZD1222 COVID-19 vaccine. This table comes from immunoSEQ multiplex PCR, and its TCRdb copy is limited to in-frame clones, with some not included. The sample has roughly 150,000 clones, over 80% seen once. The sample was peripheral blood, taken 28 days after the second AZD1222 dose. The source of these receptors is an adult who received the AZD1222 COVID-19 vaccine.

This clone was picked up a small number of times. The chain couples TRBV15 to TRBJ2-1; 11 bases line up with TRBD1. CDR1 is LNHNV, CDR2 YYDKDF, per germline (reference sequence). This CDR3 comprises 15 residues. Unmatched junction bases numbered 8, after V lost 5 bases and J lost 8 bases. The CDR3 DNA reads TGTGCCACCAGCTTCTCCGGGACAGGGGGGTATGAGCAGTTCTTC. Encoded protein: CATSFSGTGGYEQFF.

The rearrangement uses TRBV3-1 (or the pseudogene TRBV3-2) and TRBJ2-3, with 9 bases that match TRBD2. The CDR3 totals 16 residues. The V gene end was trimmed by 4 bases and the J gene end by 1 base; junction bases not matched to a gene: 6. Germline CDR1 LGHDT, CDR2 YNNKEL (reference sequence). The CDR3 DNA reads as TGTGCCAGCAGCCTGGATAGCGGGGGCGGCACAGATACGCAGTATTTT. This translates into CASSLDSGGGTDTQYF.

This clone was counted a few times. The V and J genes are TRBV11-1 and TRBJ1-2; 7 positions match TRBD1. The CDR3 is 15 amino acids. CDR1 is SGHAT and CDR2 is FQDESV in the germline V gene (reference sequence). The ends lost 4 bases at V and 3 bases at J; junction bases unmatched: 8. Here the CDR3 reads CASSSRQGLDYGYTF. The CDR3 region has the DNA TGTGCCAGCAGCTCGCGACAGGGCCTTGACTATGGCTACACCTTC.

This chain's CDR3 is CASSIFSYNEQFF. The DNA of the CDR3 is TGTGCCAGTAGTATATTTAGCTACAATGAGCAGTTCTTC. The chain combines TRBV19 with TRBJ2-1, with unresolved D. Germline lookup yields CDR1 LNHDA and CDR2 SQIVND (reference sequence). CDR3 length equals 13 residues. V was clipped by 2 bases and J by 3 bases, with 5 bases between them.

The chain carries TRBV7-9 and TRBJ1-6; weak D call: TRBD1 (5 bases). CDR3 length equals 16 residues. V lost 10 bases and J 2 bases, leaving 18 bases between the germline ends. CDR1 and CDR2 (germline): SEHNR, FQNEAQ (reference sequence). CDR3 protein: CATGGDQPTYNSPLHF. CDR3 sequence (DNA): TGTGCCACGGGGGGGGACCAACCTACCTATAATTCACCCCTCCACTTT.

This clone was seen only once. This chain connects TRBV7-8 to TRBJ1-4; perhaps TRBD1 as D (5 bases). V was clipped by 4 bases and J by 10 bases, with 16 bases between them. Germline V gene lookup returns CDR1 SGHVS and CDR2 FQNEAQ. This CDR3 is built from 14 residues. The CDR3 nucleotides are TGTGCCAGCAGCTGGGGGGGTCCCGAGCGAAAACTGTTTTTT. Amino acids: CASSWGGPERKLFF.

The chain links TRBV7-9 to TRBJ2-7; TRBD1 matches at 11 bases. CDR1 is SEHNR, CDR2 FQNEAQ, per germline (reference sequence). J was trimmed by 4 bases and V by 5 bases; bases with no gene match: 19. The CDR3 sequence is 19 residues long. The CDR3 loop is CASSARPLGQGAIGYEQYF. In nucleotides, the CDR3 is TGTGCCAGCAGCGCTCGCCCCCTAGGACAGGGGGCAATTGGGTACGAGCAGTACTTC.

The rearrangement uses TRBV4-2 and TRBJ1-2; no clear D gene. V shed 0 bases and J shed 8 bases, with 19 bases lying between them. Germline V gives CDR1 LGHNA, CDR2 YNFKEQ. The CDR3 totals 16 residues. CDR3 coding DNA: TGTGCCAGCAGCCAAGATCCGGGCATAACGCTAAAGGGCTACACCTTC. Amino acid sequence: CASSQDPGITLKGYTF.

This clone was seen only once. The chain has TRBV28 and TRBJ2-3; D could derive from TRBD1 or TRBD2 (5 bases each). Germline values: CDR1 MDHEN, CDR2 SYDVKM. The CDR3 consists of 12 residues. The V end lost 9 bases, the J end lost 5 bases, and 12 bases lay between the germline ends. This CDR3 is CASRGNGDTQYF. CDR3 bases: TGTGCCAGTCGGGGCAACGGAGATACGCAGTATTTT.

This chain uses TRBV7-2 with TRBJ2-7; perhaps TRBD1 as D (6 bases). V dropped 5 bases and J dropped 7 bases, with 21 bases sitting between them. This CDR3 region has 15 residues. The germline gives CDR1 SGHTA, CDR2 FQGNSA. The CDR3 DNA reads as TGTGCCAGCAGCCCGCAATCCGGGGCCCAGGGGGAGCAGTACTTC. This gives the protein CASSPQSGAQGEQYF.